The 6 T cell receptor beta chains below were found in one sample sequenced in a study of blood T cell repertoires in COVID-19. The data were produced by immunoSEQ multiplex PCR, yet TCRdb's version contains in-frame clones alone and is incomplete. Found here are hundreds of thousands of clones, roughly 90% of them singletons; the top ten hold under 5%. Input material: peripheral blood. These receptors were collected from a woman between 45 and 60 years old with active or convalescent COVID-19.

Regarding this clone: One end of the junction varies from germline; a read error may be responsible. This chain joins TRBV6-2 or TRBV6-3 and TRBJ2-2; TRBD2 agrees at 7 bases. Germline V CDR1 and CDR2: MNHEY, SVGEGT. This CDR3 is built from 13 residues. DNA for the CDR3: TGTGCCAGCAGTTACTCGAGCTCGGGGGGGCTGTTTTTT. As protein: CASSYSSSGGLFF.

The DNA for the CDR3 is TGTGCCAGCAGTGAATTCGACGGGTATGGCTACACCTTC. It codes for CASSEFDGYGYTF. The chain combines TRBV25-1 with TRBJ1-2; the D is unclear. This CDR3 comprises 13 residues. Trimming left V 1 base short and J 5 bases short, with 8 bases between. Germline-derived CDR1 and CDR2 are MGHDK and SYGVNS.

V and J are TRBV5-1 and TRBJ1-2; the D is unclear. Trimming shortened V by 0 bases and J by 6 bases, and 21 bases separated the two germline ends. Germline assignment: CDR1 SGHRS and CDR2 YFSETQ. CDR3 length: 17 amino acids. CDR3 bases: TGCGCCAGCAGCTTGGCCGGGTTCGCTCAGACCGCCGATGGCTACACCTTC. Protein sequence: CASSLAGFAQTADGYTF.

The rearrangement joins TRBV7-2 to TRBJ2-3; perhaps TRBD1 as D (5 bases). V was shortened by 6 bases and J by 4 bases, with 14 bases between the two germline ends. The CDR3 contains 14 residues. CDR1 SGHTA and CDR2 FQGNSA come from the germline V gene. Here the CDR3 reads CASSSDSSADTQYF. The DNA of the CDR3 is TGTGCCAGCAGTTCCGACAGCAGCGCAGATACGCAGTATTTT. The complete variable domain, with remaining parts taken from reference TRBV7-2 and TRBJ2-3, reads GAGVSQSPSNKVTEKGKDVELRCDPISGHTALYWYRQSLGQGLEFLIYFQGNSAPDKSGLPSDRFSAERTGGSVSTLTIQRTQQEDSAVYLCASSSDSSADTQYFGPGTRLTVL.

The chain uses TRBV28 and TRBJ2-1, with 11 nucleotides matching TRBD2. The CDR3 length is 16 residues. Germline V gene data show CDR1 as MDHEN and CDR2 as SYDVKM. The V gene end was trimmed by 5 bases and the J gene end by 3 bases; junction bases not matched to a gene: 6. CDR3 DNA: TGTGCCAGCAGTCCCCCTAGCGGGAGGAGCTACAATGAGCAGTTCTTC. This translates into CASSPPSGRSYNEQFF. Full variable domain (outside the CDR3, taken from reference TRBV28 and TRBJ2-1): DVKVTQSSRYLVKRTGEKVFLECVQDMDHENMFWYRQDPGLGLRLIYFSYDVKMKEKGDIPEGYSVSREKKERFSLILESASTNQTSMYLCASSPPSGRSYNEQFFGPGTRLTVL.

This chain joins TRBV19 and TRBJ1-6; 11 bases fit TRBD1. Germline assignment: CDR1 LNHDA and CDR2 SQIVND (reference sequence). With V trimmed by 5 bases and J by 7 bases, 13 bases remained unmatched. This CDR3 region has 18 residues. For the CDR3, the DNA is TGTGCCAGTAGTTCGGGACAGGGGGAGGCACCCCGGAATTCACCCCTCCACTTT. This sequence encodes CASSSGQGEAPRNSPLHF.